Presented here are 9 T cell receptor beta chains from one specimen sequenced in a study of early T cells in non-severe SARS-CoV-2 infection listed by TCRdb under 2021. Library preparation employed 5' RACE. Sequencing was performed on a NextSeq 500. In-frame beta chains were kept once TCRdb had trimmed the public reads at Q25 with fastp and called clones with MiXCR. Every entry covers one CDR3 protein and lists the most common genes and DNA from its rows. This sample holds under 60,000 distinct CDR3 sequences; 9.3% were observed only once. The ten largest clones capture less than 25% of the sample. The sample comprised whole blood. Receptors were obtained from an adult who was a healthcare worker with PCR-confirmed SARS-CoV-2 infection or an uninfected control (not recorded which).

The chain uses TRBV2 and TRBJ1-2; D uncertain. Trimming took 2 bases from V and 6 from J, leaving 10 bases between them. Looked up from germline, CDR1 is SNHLY and CDR2 is FYNNEI. The length of the CDR3 is 13 residues. The DNA for the CDR3 is TGTGCCAGCAGTGAATCAGCTCCTCATGGCTACACCTTC. Its translation is CASSESAPHGYTF.

This rearrangement joins TRBV3-1 to TRBJ1-4; no firm D call. The V and J ends lost 4 bases and 0 bases respectively, with 9 bases between them. CDR1 is LGHDT and CDR2 is YNNKEL in the germline V gene (reference sequence). The CDR3 extends over 15 amino acids. CDR3 amino acids: CASSRTGATNEKLFF. As DNA, the CDR3 is TGTGCCAGCAGCCGGACCGGAGCAACTAATGAAAAACTGTTTTTT.

This CDR3 is CASSPGITNYGYTF. The CDR3 DNA reads as TGTGCCAGTAGCCCCGGGATTACTAACTATGGCTACACCTTC. The gene calls are TRBV19 and TRBJ1-2, with D unresolved. Trimming pared 6 bases from V and 0 bases from J, leaving 11 bases between. The CDR3 consists of 14 residues. Per germline, CDR1 LNHDA and CDR2 SQIVND (reference sequence). The complete variable domain, with remaining parts taken from reference TRBV19 and TRBJ1-2, reads DGGITQSPKYLFRKEGQNVTLSCEQNLNHDAMYWYRQDPGQGLRLIYYSQIVNDFQKGDIAEGYSVSREKKESFPLTVTSAQKNPTAFYLCASSPGITNYGYTFGSGTRLTVV.

At least ten counts were recorded for this clonotype. The J gene is TRBJ2-1, the V gene TRBV29-1, with TRBD2 matching over 9 bases. After removal of 3 bases from V and 5 bases from J, the junction contained 8 bases not matched to a gene. This CDR3 is built from 15 residues. CDR1 SQVTM and CDR2 ANQGSEA come from the germline V gene. DNA for the CDR3: TGCAGCGTTGACGGCTCTAGCGGGGTCAACAATGAGCAGTTCTTC. Its protein is CSVDGSSGVNNEQFF.

Ten or more counts support this clonotype. The chain carries TRBV2 and TRBJ2-2; D might be TRBD1 (5 bases). In germline, CDR1 is SNHLY, CDR2 FYNNEI. The CDR3 has 15 residues. V lost 1 base and J lost 7, with 13 bases in between. The CDR3 is CASSEEGQGLGELFF. The CDR3 nucleotides are TGTGCCAGCAGTGAAGAGGGGCAGGGTCTCGGGGAGCTGTTTTTT.

This clonotype was seen ten or more times. The genes are TRBV6-6 and TRBJ1-3; 7 positions agree with TRBD1. Germline lookup yields CDR1 MNHNY and CDR2 SVGAGI (reference sequence). V was pared by 0 bases and J by 2 bases, with 7 bases of the junction left unmatched. The CDR3 totals 17 residues. CDR3 sequence: CASSYSPGDRAGNTIYF. The DNA of the CDR3 is TGTGCCAGCAGTTACTCCCCGGGGGACAGAGCTGGAAACACCATATATTTT.

V and J are TRBV5-5 and TRBJ2-2, with 11 nucleotides matching TRBD1. This CDR3 contains 15 residues. Germline loops: CDR1 SGHKS, CDR2 YYEKEE (reference sequence). The V and J ends lost 6 bases and 6 bases, in that order; junction bases with no gene match: 7. Here the CDR3 reads CASNTPGQGAGELFF. The CDR3, as DNA: TGTGCCAGCAACACTCCGGGACAGGGGGCCGGGGAGCTGTTTTTT.

Many counts were recorded for this clonotype. The chain recombines TRBV12-3 or TRBV12-4 with TRBJ2-3, with D unresolved. The CDR3 is 15 amino acids. Between the trimmed V and J ends, which lost 1 base and 0 bases, there was a span of 8 bases. CDR3 protein: CASSLGQTSTDTQYF. The CDR3 DNA follows: TGTGCCAGCAGTTTAGGGCAGACTAGCACAGATACGCAGTATTTT.

The V and J genes are TRBV4-2 and TRBJ1-2; D gene ambiguous. CDR1 and CDR2 from the germline V gene are LGHNA and YNFKEQ. V was cut by 0 bases and J by 2 bases, with 10 bases left in between. CDR3 length equals 15 residues. The CDR3: CASSQERNMNYGYTF. The CDR3 region has the DNA TGTGCCAGCAGCCAAGAAAGGAATATGAACTATGGCTACACCTTC.